The present T cell receptor (beta chain) was sequenced within a study of neurological immune-mediated disorders. The wider study: For the roughly 35 multiple sclerosis patients, the disease was relapsing-remitting in some 31 and secondary progressive in 3.

cDNA was made by 5'RACE with 10-nucleotide random UMIs. MiXCR, applied by TCRdb to the 5' RACE reads, yields one record per CDR3 protein. The data show 60,000 to 70,000 distinct CDR3 sequences, 5.2% seen once. General observations from the study: The phylogenetic placement of 18 of 34 multiple sclerosis patients' repertoires in one related-CDR3 cluster constitutes a possible signature.

The V end lost 5 bases, the J end lost 6 bases, and 15 bases lay between the germline ends. CDR3 size: 14 residues. In germline, CDR1 is SEHNR, CDR2 FQNEAQ (reference sequence). This clonotype was counted at least ten times. Its antigen remains unknown. The sample comprised PBMCs. This receptor was taken from a human donor with multiple sclerosis. The donor label of this sample is uncertain. The V and J genes are TRBV7-9 and TRBJ2-3; no clear D gene. CDR3 bases: TGTGCCAGCAGCCCGGAGCTGGTGCTCGATACGCAGTATTTT. It yields the protein CASSPELVLDTQYF.